The rows below give T cell receptor beta chains drawn from one sample of a study of T cell responses to AZD1222 COVID-19 vaccine. Assay used: immunoSEQ multiplex PCR; TCRdb lists only in-frame clones, some missing. The sample shows some 180,000 clones, approximately 89% of them seen only once. Sequences were derived from peripheral blood, sampled 28 days after the second AZD1222 dose. Receptors originate from an adult who received the AZD1222 COVID-19 vaccine. The CDR3 runs from the conserved cysteine through the conserved F or W. Fields, in order: CDR3 DNA, CDR3 protein, J gene, clone size, D gene, V gene. The D gene is left open where the match is weak. For some rows the clone size is stated as once, few or many, or as a class when expanded; others skip it.

CDR3nt: TGTGCCAGCAGTTTTGGGGGGGCGATCCCAGAGAGCGAAGCTTTCTTT
CDR3aa: CASSFGGAIPESEAFF
j_gene: TRBJ1-1
abundance: .
d_gene: .
v_gene: TRBV27

CDR3nt: TGCGCCAGCAGCCAACGCCCGACAGCCATGAACACTGAAGCTTTCTTT
CDR3aa: CASSQRPTAMNTEAFF
j_gene: TRBJ1-1
abundance: .
d_gene: .
v_gene: TRBV4-1

CDR3nt: TGTGCCATCGACGAGGGACTTGCCACAGATACGCAGTATTTT
CDR3aa: CAIDEGLATDTQYF
j_gene: TRBJ2-3
abundance: .
d_gene: .
v_gene: TRBV10-3

CDR3nt: TGTGCCAGCAGCTACAATTGGGGCCGGGGAACTGAAGCTTTCTTT
CDR3aa: CASSYNWGRGTEAFF
j_gene: TRBJ1-1
abundance: .
d_gene: .
v_gene: TRBV11-2

CDR3nt: TGTGCCAGCAGCTTAGGAGGACGACAAGAGACCCAGTACTTC
CDR3aa: CASSLGGRQETQYF
j_gene: TRBJ2-5
abundance: .
d_gene: .
v_gene: TRBV7-2

CDR3nt: TGTGCCAGCAGCGTAGGCGGGGGGGTCTATGGCTACACCTTC
CDR3aa: CASSVGGGVYGYTF
j_gene: TRBJ1-2
abundance: .
d_gene: .
v_gene: TRBV9

CDR3nt: TGTGCCAGCAGCTTAGCGGGACAGTTCCACGAGCAGTACTTC
CDR3aa: CASSLAGQFHEQYF
j_gene: TRBJ2-7
abundance: .
d_gene: TRBD1
v_gene: TRBV7-2

CDR3nt: TGTGCCAGCAGCCAAGATACAGGGTTCCGCTATGGCTACACCTTC
CDR3aa: CASSQDTGFRYGYTF
j_gene: TRBJ1-2
abundance: .
d_gene: .
v_gene: TRBV14

CDR3nt: TGTGCCAGCTCACTGGCAGCGGTCGGGGAGCTGTTTTTT
CDR3aa: CASSLAAVGELFF
j_gene: TRBJ2-2
abundance: few
d_gene: .
v_gene: TRBV18

CDR3nt: TGTGCCAGCCATGGGCTCCTCAGCGGGGAACCGTACGAGCAGTACTTC
CDR3aa: CASHGLLSGEPYEQYF
j_gene: TRBJ2-7
abundance: .
d_gene: TRBD2
v_gene: TRBV18

CDR3nt: TGTGCCAGCAGTGAATCGACTAGCGGGAGGGCCTACGAGCAGTACTTC
CDR3aa: CASSESTSGRAYEQYF
j_gene: TRBJ2-7
abundance: .
d_gene: TRBD2
v_gene: TRBV2

CDR3nt: TGCGCCAGCAGCTTGGCTAGCGGGAGGTCTTCCTACGAGCAGTACTTC
CDR3aa: CASSLASGRSSYEQYF
j_gene: TRBJ2-7
abundance: .
d_gene: TRBD2
v_gene: TRBV5-1

CDR3nt: TGTGCCAGCAGAAGGGCCCCTTTTGGCAATCAGCCCCAGCATTTT
CDR3aa: CASRRAPFGNQPQHF
j_gene: TRBJ1-5
abundance: .
d_gene: .
v_gene: TRBV7-8

CDR3nt: TGTGCCAGCAGTTTTACGGGAGCACCGAGCGGCCGTGGCACAGATACGCAGTATTTT
CDR3aa: CASSFTGAPSGRGTDTQYF
j_gene: TRBJ2-3
abundance: .
d_gene: .
v_gene: TRBV27

CDR3nt: TGTGCCAGCAGCCAAGATGGGGGGGGCAGGGCTTTCTATGGCTACACCTTC
CDR3aa: CASSQDGGGRAFYGYTF
j_gene: TRBJ1-2
abundance: .
d_gene: .
v_gene: TRBV4-2

CDR3nt: TGTGCCAGCTACCCTAGCGGGTCCTACAATGAGCAGTTCTTC
CDR3aa: CASYPSGSYNEQFF
j_gene: TRBJ2-1
abundance: .
d_gene: TRBD2
v_gene: TRBV6-5

CDR3nt: TGTGCCAGCAGTGAAGAGGGTCCCGGCCGGACCCAGTACTTC
CDR3aa: CASSEEGPGRTQYF
j_gene: TRBJ2-5
abundance: .
d_gene: .
v_gene: TRBV6-1

CDR3nt: TGCGCCAGCAGAGAGTACTCTGGAAACACCATATATTTT
CDR3aa: CASREYSGNTIYF
j_gene: TRBJ1-3
abundance: .
d_gene: .
v_gene: TRBV10-2

CDR3nt: TGTGCCAGCAGCTTCCACCGACAGGGCGCGGAGACCCAGTACTTC
CDR3aa: CASSFHRQGAETQYF
j_gene: TRBJ2-5
abundance: .
d_gene: TRBD1
v_gene: TRBV7-9

CDR3nt: TGTGCCAGCAGCTCGGCAGCCAATACGCAGTATTTT
CDR3aa: CASSSAANTQYF
j_gene: TRBJ2-3
abundance: .
d_gene: .
v_gene: TRBV7-9

CDR3nt: TGTGCCAGCTCACCCCATGGAAACACCATATATTTT
CDR3aa: CASSPHGNTIYF
j_gene: TRBJ1-3
abundance: few
d_gene: .
v_gene: TRBV18

CDR3nt: TGTGCCAGCAGCTTAGGTCAGAACACTGAAGCTTTCTTT
CDR3aa: CASSLGQNTEAFF
j_gene: TRBJ1-1
abundance: .
d_gene: .
v_gene: TRBV11-3

CDR3nt: TGTGCCAGCAGCTTTGGGACAGGGATTCCCGGGGCGGAAAAACTGTTTTTT
CDR3aa: CASSFGTGIPGAEKLFF
j_gene: TRBJ1-4
abundance: .
d_gene: TRBD1
v_gene: TRBV7-9

CDR3nt: TGTGCCATCAGTGTTGCGGGAGGGCCGACCAATGAGCAGTTCTTC
CDR3aa: CAISVAGGPTNEQFF
j_gene: TRBJ2-1
abundance: .
d_gene: TRBD2
v_gene: TRBV10-3

CDR3nt: TGTGCCAGCAGCTTAGTGTGGAGGAGGACAGGGAATGGCTACACCTTC
CDR3aa: CASSLVWRRTGNGYTF
j_gene: TRBJ1-2
abundance: once
d_gene: TRBD1
v_gene: TRBV7-9

CDR3nt: TGCGCCAGCAGCCAAGAGAGGACCGGCTCGGCTTTCTTT
CDR3aa: CASSQERTGSAFF
j_gene: TRBJ1-1
abundance: .
d_gene: .
v_gene: TRBV4-1

CDR3nt: TGTGCCAGCAGCGTAGACAGGGGCTGGAATTCACCCCTCCACTTT
CDR3aa: CASSVDRGWNSPLHF
j_gene: TRBJ1-6
abundance: .
d_gene: TRBD1
v_gene: TRBV9

CDR3nt: TGTGCCAGCAGCCCCGGGACTGAGTCCTACGAGCAGTACTTC
CDR3aa: CASSPGTESYEQYF
j_gene: TRBJ2-7
abundance: .
d_gene: .
v_gene: TRBV7-2

CDR3nt: TGTGCCAGCAGTTCGTATAACAGGGATCCCTCCTACGAGCAGTACTTC
CDR3aa: CASSSYNRDPSYEQYF
j_gene: TRBJ2-7
abundance: once
d_gene: .
v_gene: TRBV6-5

CDR3nt: TGCGCCAGCAGCTTCAGGGGAACAGGGGGCTTGGAGCCATGGGAGCAGTACTTC
CDR3aa: CASSFRGTGGLEPWEQYF
j_gene: TRBJ2-7
abundance: .
d_gene: TRBD1
v_gene: TRBV5-1

CDR3nt: TGTGCCAGCAGCTCGACAGGGGGCGGTCAGCCCCAGCATTTT
CDR3aa: CASSSTGGGQPQHF
j_gene: TRBJ1-5
abundance: .
d_gene: TRBD1
v_gene: TRBV5-6

CDR3nt: TGTGCCAGCAGTGAAATGGGATTGGGGACAGTCTATGGCTACACCTTC
CDR3aa: CASSEMGLGTVYGYTF
j_gene: TRBJ1-2
abundance: .
d_gene: TRBD1
v_gene: TRBV6-1

CDR3nt: TGCGCCAGCAGCCCCAGGCACACCAGGGGTGGAGCAGATACGCAGTATTTT
CDR3aa: CASSPRHTRGGADTQYF
j_gene: TRBJ2-3
abundance: few
d_gene: .
v_gene: TRBV5-1

CDR3nt: TGTGCCAGCAGCCCGGAGGGGAATCAGCCCCAGCATTTT
CDR3aa: CASSPEGNQPQHF
j_gene: TRBJ1-5
abundance: .
d_gene: .
v_gene: TRBV5-8

CDR3nt: TGTGCCAGCAGCCCAGGGGTTTTCACTGAAGCTTTCTTT
CDR3aa: CASSPGVFTEAFF
j_gene: TRBJ1-1
abundance: .
d_gene: .
v_gene: TRBV9

CDR3nt: TGTGCCAGCTCACCGGGCAATCAGCCCCAGCATTTT
CDR3aa: CASSPGNQPQHF
j_gene: TRBJ1-5
abundance: .
d_gene: .
v_gene: TRBV18

CDR3nt: TGTGCCAGCAGCGTAGGTGGGACAGGGGGATCGTGGGGCTACACCTTC
CDR3aa: CASSVGGTGGSWGYTF
j_gene: TRBJ1-2
abundance: .
d_gene: TRBD1
v_gene: TRBV9

CDR3nt: TGTGCCAGCAGCCAGCGGGGGATAACCGGGGAGCTGTTTTTT
CDR3aa: CASSQRGITGELFF
j_gene: TRBJ2-2
abundance: .
d_gene: TRBD2
v_gene: TRBV7-2

CDR3nt: TGCGCCAGCAGCTTGGTCGGGGAGACCCAGTACTTC
CDR3aa: CASSLVGETQYF
j_gene: TRBJ2-5
abundance: few
d_gene: .
v_gene: TRBV5-1

CDR3nt: TGTGCCAGCAGTTACTTGGGTAGGAACAATGAGCAGTTCTTC
CDR3aa: CASSYLGRNNEQFF
j_gene: TRBJ2-1
abundance: .
d_gene: .
v_gene: TRBV6-5

CDR3nt: TGCGCCAGCAGCCAAGATTGGGGCGGGGGAAAAAACATTCAGTACTTC
CDR3aa: CASSQDWGGGKNIQYF
j_gene: TRBJ2-4
abundance: .
d_gene: TRBD2
v_gene: TRBV4-1

CDR3nt: TGTGCCAGCAGCCCCTTAGGACGGAACACTGAAGCTTTCTTT
CDR3aa: CASSPLGRNTEAFF
j_gene: TRBJ1-1
abundance: .
d_gene: .
v_gene: TRBV4-2

CDR3nt: TGTGCCAGCAGCACAAGGACTAGAGCGGCAGATACGCAGTATTTT
CDR3aa: CASSTRTRAADTQYF
j_gene: TRBJ2-3
abundance: .
d_gene: TRBD2
v_gene: TRBV7-8

CDR3nt: TGTGCCAGTAGTGACAGAAATCAGCCCCAGCATTTT
CDR3aa: CASSDRNQPQHF
j_gene: TRBJ1-5
abundance: .
d_gene: .
v_gene: TRBV19

CDR3nt: TGTGCCAGCTCACCAGCTGGGGTGGACTACGAGCAGTACTTC
CDR3aa: CASSPAGVDYEQYF
j_gene: TRBJ2-7
abundance: .
d_gene: .
v_gene: TRBV18

CDR3nt: TGTGCCAGCAGCAAATACCGGGACAAAGCTAACTATGGCTACACCTTC
CDR3aa: CASSKYRDKANYGYTF
j_gene: TRBJ1-2
abundance: .
d_gene: .
v_gene: TRBV5-6

CDR3nt: TGTGCCAGCAGCTTTGAGCCCCTATCCTACGAGCAGTACTTC
CDR3aa: CASSFEPLSYEQYF
j_gene: TRBJ2-7
abundance: .
d_gene: .
v_gene: TRBV5-5

CDR3nt: TGTGCCAGCAGCTTAGAGGCCAGCGGGAGCAATCAGCCCCAGCATTTT
CDR3aa: CASSLEASGSNQPQHF
j_gene: TRBJ1-5
abundance: .
d_gene: .
v_gene: TRBV7-2

CDR3nt: TGTGCCAGCAGTTTTAAGGGGGCTCGGAACGAGCAGTACTTC
CDR3aa: CASSFKGARNEQYF
j_gene: TRBJ2-7
abundance: .
d_gene: TRBD1
v_gene: TRBV7-9

CDR3nt: TGCGCCAGCAGCTTGGGCGGGGGCCAAGAGACCCAGTACTTC
CDR3aa: CASSLGGGQETQYF
j_gene: TRBJ2-5
abundance: few
d_gene: TRBD2
v_gene: TRBV5-1

CDR3nt: TGTGCCAGCTCACCACCGGGACGGGAGGTTTTGCGGGGAGCGAGGTGGTACGAGCAGTACTTC
CDR3aa: CASSPPGREVLRGARWYEQYF
j_gene: TRBJ2-7
abundance: .
d_gene: TRBD2
v_gene: TRBV18

CDR3nt: TGCGCCAGTCAGCGGGACCCGACGCTTAACACCGGGGAGCTGTTTTTT
CDR3aa: CASQRDPTLNTGELFF
j_gene: TRBJ2-2
abundance: once
d_gene: TRBD2
v_gene: TRBV5-1

CDR3nt: TGTGCCAGTAGTATTAGTAGCGGCCAAGAGACCCAGTACTTC
CDR3aa: CASSISSGQETQYF
j_gene: TRBJ2-5
abundance: .
d_gene: .
v_gene: TRBV19

CDR3nt: TGTGCCAGCATCCTTACAGGGGGCGCAATCACTGAAGCTTTCTTT
CDR3aa: CASILTGGAITEAFF
j_gene: TRBJ1-1
abundance: .
d_gene: TRBD1
v_gene: TRBV6-5

CDR3nt: TGTGCCAGCTCACCACTCAATATGGGACAGGCTAATGAAAAACTGTTTTTT
CDR3aa: CASSPLNMGQANEKLFF
j_gene: TRBJ1-4
abundance: .
d_gene: TRBD1
v_gene: TRBV18

CDR3nt: TGCGCCAGCAGCCAAGATTTAGCCAGGGTAATAACAGATACGCAGTATTTT
CDR3aa: CASSQDLARVITDTQYF
j_gene: TRBJ2-3
abundance: .
d_gene: .
v_gene: TRBV4-3

CDR3nt: TGCGCCAGCACTAGGACTAGCGGGGCTTCCTACAATGAGCAGTTCTTC
CDR3aa: CASTRTSGASYNEQFF
j_gene: TRBJ2-1
abundance: .
d_gene: TRBD2
v_gene: TRBV5-1

CDR3nt: TGTGCCAGCTCACCACCGACAAGCACTAACTATGGCTACACCTTC
CDR3aa: CASSPPTSTNYGYTF
j_gene: TRBJ1-2
abundance: .
d_gene: .
v_gene: TRBV18

CDR3nt: TGTGCCAGCAGTCAGTGGGGGGCGCGCGACAATCAGCCCCAGCATTTT
CDR3aa: CASSQWGARDNQPQHF
j_gene: TRBJ1-5
abundance: .
d_gene: .
v_gene: TRBV27